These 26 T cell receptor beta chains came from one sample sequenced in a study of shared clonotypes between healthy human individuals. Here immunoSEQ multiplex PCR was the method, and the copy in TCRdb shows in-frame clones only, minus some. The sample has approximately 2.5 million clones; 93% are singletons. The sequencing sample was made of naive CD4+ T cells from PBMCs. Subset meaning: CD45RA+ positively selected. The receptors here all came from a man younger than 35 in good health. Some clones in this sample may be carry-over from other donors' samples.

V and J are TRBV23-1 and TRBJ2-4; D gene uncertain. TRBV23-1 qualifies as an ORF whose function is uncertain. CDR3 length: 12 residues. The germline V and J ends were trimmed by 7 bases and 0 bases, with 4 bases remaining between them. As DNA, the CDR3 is TGCGCCAGCATATTAGCCAAAAACATTCAGTACTTC. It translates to CASILAKNIQYF.

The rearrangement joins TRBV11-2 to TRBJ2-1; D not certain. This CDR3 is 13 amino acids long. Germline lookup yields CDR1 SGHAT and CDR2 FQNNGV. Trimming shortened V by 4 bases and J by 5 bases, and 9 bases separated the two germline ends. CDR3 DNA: TGTGCCAGCAGCTACGGACGCAACAATGAGCAGTTCTTC. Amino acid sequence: CASSYGRNNEQFF.

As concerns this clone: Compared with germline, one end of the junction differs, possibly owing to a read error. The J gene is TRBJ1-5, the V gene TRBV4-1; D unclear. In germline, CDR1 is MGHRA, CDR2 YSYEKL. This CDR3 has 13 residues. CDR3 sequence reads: CASSQARDQPQHF. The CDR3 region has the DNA TGCGCCAGCAGCCAAGCGAGGGATCAACCCCAGCATTTT.

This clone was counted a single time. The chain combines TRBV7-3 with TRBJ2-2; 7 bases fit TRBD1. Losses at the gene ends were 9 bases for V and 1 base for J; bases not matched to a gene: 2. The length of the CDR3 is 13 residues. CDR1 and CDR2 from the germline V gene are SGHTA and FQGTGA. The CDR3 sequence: CASTGENTGELFF. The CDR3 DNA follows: TGTGCCAGTACAGGGGAGAACACCGGGGAGCTGTTTTTT.

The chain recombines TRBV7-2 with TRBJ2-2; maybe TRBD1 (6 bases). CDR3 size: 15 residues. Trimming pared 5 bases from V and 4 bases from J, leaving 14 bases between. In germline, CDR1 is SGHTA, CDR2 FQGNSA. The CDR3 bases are TGTGCCAGCAGCCCCAAGAGGGGGATCACCGGGGAGCTGTTTTTT. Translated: CASSPKRGITGELFF.

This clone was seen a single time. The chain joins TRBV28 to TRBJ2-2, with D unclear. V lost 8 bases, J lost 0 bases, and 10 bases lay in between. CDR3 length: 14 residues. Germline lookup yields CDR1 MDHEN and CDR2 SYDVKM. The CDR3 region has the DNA TGTGCCAGCCTCGATTCACCGAACACCGGGGAGCTGTTTTTT. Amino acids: CASLDSPNTGELFF.

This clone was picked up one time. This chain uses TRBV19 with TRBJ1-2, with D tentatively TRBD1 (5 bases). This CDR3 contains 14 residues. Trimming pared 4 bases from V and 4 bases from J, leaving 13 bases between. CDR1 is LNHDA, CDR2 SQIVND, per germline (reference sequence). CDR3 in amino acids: CASSKGRDRYGYTF. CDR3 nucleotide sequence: TGTGCCAGTAGTAAAGGTCGGGACCGCTATGGCTACACCTTC.

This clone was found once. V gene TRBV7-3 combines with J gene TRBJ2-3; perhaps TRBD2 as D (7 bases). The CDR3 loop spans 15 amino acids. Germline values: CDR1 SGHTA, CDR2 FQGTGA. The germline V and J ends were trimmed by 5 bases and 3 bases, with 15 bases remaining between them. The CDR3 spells CASSLTGAGTDTQYF. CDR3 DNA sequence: TGTGCCAGCAGCCTGACAGGAGCGGGAACAGATACGCAGTATTTT. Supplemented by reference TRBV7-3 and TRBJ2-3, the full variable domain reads GAGVSQTPSNKVTEKGKYVELRCDPISGHTALYWYRQSLGQGPEFLIYFQGTGAADDSGLPNDRFFAVRPEGSVSTLKIQRTERGDSAVYLCASSLTGAGTDTQYFGPGTRLTVL.

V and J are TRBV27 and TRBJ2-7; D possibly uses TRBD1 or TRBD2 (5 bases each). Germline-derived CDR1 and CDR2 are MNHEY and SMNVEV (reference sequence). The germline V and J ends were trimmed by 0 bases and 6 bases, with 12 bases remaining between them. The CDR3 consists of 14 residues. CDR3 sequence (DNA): TGTGCCAGCAGTTTATCTGCCGGGACCTCCGAGCAGTACTTC. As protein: CASSLSAGTSEQYF.

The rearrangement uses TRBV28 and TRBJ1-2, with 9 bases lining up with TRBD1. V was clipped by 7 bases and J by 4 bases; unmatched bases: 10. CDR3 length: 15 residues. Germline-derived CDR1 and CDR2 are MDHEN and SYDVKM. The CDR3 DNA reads TGTGCCAGCACTCCAAGGGGACAGGGCCCCTATGGCTACACCTTC. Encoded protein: CASTPRGQGPYGYTF.

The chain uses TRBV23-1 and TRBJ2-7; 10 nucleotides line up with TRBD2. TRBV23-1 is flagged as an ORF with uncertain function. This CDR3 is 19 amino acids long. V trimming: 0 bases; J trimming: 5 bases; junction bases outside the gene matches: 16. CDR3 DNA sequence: TGCGCCAGCAGTCAATCGGAAGCGGGAGGGCCCAAGGTGGGCCACGAGCAGTACTTC. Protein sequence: CASSQSEAGGPKVGHEQYF.

This CDR3 is CASSVTRGTQFF. CDR3 nucleotide sequence: TGTGCCAGCAGCGTCACTAGGGGGACTCAGTTCTTC. The chain employs TRBV28 and TRBJ2-1; the D call may be TRBD1 or TRBD2 (6 bases each). The CDR3 is 12 residues long. V was clipped by 6 bases and J by 13 bases, with 16 bases between them. Per the germline V gene, CDR1 is MDHEN and CDR2 is SYDVKM.

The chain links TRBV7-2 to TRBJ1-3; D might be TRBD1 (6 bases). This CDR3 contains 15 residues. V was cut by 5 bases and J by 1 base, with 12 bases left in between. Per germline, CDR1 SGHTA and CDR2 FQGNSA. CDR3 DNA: TGTGCCAGCAGCCGAAGGGGGATTTCTGGAAACACCATATATTTT. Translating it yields CASSRRGISGNTIYF.

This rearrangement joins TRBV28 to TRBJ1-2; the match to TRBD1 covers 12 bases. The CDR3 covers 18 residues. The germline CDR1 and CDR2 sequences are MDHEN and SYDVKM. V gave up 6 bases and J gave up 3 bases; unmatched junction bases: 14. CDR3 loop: CASSRFPRDRGRDYGYTF. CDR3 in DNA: TGTGCCAGCAGCCGCTTCCCCCGGGACAGGGGGCGGGACTATGGCTACACCTTC.

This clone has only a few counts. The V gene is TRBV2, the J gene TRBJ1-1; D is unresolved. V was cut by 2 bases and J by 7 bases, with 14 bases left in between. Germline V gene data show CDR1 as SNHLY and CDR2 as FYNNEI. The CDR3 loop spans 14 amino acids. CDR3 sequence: CASSETGLFVEAFF. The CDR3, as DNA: TGTGCCAGCAGTGAAACCGGGCTATTCGTTGAAGCTTTCTTT.

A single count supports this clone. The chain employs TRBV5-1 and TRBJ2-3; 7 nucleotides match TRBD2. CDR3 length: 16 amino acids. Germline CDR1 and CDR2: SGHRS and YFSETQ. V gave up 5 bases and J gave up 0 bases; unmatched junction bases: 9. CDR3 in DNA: TGCGCCAGCAGATTAGTGGGGGGGTTTAGCACAGATACGCAGTATTTT. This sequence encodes CASRLVGGFSTDTQYF.

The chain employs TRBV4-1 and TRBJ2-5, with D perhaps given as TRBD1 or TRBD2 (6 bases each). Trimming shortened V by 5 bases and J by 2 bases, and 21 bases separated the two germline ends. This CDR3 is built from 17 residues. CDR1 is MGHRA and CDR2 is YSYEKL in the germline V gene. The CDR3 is CASSSLGGRVKQETQYF. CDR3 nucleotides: TGCGCCAGCAGCTCCCTCGGGGGCAGGGTGAAACAAGAGACCCAGTACTTC.

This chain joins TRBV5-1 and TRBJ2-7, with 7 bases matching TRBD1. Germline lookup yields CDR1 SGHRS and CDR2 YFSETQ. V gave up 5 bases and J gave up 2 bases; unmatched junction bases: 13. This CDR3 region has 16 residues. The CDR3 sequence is CASRSDRPTIPYEQYF. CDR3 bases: TGCGCCAGCAGATCGGACAGGCCGACAATCCCCTACGAGCAGTACTTC.

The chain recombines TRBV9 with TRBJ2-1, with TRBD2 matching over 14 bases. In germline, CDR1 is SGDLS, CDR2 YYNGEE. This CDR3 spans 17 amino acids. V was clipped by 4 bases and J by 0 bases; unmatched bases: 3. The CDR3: CASSFGLAGGSYNEQFF. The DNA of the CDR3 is TGTGCCAGCAGCTTCGGACTAGCGGGAGGCTCCTACAATGAGCAGTTCTTC.

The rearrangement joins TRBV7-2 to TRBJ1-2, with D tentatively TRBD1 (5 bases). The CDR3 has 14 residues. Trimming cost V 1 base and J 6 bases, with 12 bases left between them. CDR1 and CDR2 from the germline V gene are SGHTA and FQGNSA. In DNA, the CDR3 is TGTGCCAGCAGCTTAGTAGGGCAGGGACATGGCTACACCTTC. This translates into CASSLVGQGHGYTF.

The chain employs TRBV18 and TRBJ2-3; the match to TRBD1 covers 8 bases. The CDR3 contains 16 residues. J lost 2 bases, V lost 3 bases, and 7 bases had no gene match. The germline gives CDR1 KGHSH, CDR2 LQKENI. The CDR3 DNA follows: TGTGCCAGCTCACCTCAGGGGGCCTTAAACACAGATACGCAGTATTTT. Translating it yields CASSPQGALNTDTQYF.

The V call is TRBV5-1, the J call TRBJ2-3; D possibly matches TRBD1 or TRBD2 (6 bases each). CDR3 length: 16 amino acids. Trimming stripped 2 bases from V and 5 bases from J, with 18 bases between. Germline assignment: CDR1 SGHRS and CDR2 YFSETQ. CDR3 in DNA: TGCGCCAGCAGCTTTCAGGGGACTCAGGGAGGAGATACGCAGTATTTT. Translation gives CASSFQGTQGGDTQYF.

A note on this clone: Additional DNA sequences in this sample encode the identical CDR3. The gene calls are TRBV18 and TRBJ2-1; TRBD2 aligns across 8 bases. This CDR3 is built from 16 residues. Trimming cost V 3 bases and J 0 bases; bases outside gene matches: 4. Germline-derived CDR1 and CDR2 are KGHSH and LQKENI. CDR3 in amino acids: CASSPLAGSSYNEQFF. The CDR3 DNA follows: TGTGCCAGCTCACCGCTAGCGGGCTCCTCCTACAATGAGCAGTTCTTC.

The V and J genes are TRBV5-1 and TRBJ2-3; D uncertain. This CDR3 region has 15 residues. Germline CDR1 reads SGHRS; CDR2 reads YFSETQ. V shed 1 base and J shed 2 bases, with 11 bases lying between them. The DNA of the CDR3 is TGCGCCAGCAGCTTGTCCTCTCAGAACACAGATACGCAGTATTTT. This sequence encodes CASSLSSQNTDTQYF.

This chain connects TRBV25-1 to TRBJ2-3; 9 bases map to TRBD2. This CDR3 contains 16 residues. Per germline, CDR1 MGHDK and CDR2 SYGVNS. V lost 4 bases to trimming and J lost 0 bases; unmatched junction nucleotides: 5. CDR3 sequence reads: CASSAGLAPSTDTQYF. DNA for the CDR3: TGTGCCAGCAGTGCGGGACTAGCACCTAGCACAGATACGCAGTATTTT.

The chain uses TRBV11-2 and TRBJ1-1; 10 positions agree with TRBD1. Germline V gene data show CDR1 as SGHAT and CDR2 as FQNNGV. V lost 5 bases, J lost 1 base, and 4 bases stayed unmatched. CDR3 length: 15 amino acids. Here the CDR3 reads CASSVRTGGNTEAFF. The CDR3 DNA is TGTGCCAGCAGCGTACGGACAGGGGGGAACACTGAAGCTTTCTTT. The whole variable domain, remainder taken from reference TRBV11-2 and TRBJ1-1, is EAGVAQSPRYKIIEKRQSVAFWCNPISGHATLYWYQQILGQGPKLLIQFQNNGVVDDSQLPKDRFSAERLKGVDSTLKIQPAKLEDSAVYLCASSVRTGGNTEAFFGQGTRLTVV.